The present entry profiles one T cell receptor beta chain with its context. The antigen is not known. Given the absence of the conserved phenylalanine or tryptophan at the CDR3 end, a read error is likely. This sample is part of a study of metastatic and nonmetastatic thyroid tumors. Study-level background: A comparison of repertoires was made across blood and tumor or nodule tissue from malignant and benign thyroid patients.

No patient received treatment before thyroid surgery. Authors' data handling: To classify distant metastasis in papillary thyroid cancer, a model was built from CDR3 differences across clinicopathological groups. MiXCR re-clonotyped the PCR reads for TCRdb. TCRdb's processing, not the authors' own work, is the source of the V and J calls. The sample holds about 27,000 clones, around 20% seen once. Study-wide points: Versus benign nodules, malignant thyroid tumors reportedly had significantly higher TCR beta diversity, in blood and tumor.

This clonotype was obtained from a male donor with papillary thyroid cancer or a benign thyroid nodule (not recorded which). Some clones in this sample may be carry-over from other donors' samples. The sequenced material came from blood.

The chain's CDR3 is CCAPASGGAGEQFV. The CDR3 DNA reads as TGCTGTGCTCCTGCTAGCGGGGGGGCAGGTGAGCAGTTCGTC. V gene TRBV20-1 combines with J gene TRBJ2-1; 12 bases agree with TRBD2. The CDR3 runs 14 residues. CDR1 is DFQATT and CDR2 is SNEGSKA in the germline V gene (reference sequence).